This TCR beta chain was found in a study of shared clonotypes between healthy human individuals (TCRdb year 2020). As for the study more broadly: Three men and two women, aged 18 to 49 years, made up the cohort. For each donor, CD4 naive and CD4 memory were each run on three plates, CD8 naive on two plates, and CD8 memory on one plate. To estimate repertoire size and how much clonotypes are shared between individuals, the study performed deep sequencing of blood TCR repertoires from about five healthy adults. To increase sequencing depth and limit assay-specific biases, TCR repertoire library preparation and sequencing were carried out by different laboratories using diverse techniques. Per donor, leukapheresis produced somewhere between about 0.8 and 9 billion PBMCs. Findings and caveats that apply to the study as a whole: Compared with non-shared clonotypes, the clonotypes found in all four sorted-subset donors had higher generation probabilities. Incomplete sequencing was indicated by rarefaction of sorted-subset datasets, despite the large sequencing depth. Naive subsets generally had larger estimated clonotype richness than memory subsets. Sampling was restricted to blood, and TCR repertoires in tissues likely differ from the TCR repertoires found in blood. Because the study included only a small number of donors, the genetic and exposure-history diversity represented was limited. Across several donors, around 5% of naive CD4, roughly 3.5% of naive CD8, approximately 2.5% of memory CD4, and roughly 0.4% of memory CD8 clonotypes were shared. Pairwise subsampling led to the expectation that sequencing depth would affect the degree of clonotype sharing among donors.

The donors were healthy, HIV-negative adults with no recently reported acute infections or vaccinations. Every donor was a Caucasian adult residing in Nashville, Tennessee, USA. Magnetic negative selection was used to enrich CD4+ T cells, after which naive cells were positively selected on CD45RA and the negative fraction became the memory subset. After blood collection by leukapheresis, PBMCs were isolated using Ficoll-Histopaque density gradient centrifugation and then cryopreserved in the vapor phase of liquid nitrogen. Analytical flow cytometry was used to check the purity and quantity of every magnetically sorted T cell population. Genomic DNA was isolated from every sorted fraction and measured by UV absorbance on a Nanodrop 2000c. Using the deep immunoSEQ assay, multiplex PCR amplified TCR CDR3 regions from genomic DNA. For each cell subset, the extracted genomic DNA was distributed evenly across all wells of several immunoSEQ 96-well plates, and each plate served as one replicate. For sorted subsets, each replicate PCR was loaded with roughly 200 ng genomic DNA, equivalent to about 30,000 T cell genomes. Purified libraries were quantified with a Qubit 3.0 fluorometer, sized on a Bioanalyzer 2100, and re-quantified with the KAPA Library Quantification kit. A separate single-read 150-cycle Illumina NextSeq 550 flow cell was used to sequence each immunoSEQ 96-well plate. Under the source paper's analysis protocol: The immunoSEQ output contained only junctional sequences without quality scores, so filtering could not match that applied to full-length reads. Sequences were annotated with PyIR, a Python wrapper for IgBLAST v1.9, using IMGT germline references to assign V/J genes and CDR3. Reads with weak V/J assignments (E-value above 1e-6), missing CDR3, stop codons, out-of-frame junctions, or ambiguous translated residues were removed. V3J clonotypes were defined as sequences sharing an identical inferred V gene, J gene, and CDR3 amino acid sequence. The percentage overlap between two repertoires was calculated by dividing the number of shared unique clonotypes by the size of the smaller repertoire. Repertoire richness was assessed with RTK rarefaction, the Chao1 estimator, and Recon v2.1 estimates of unobserved clonotypes. Generation probabilities for all TCRbeta clonotypes obtained by the gDNA method from a handful of donors were computed using OLGA. TCRdb provides this immuneACCESS table in a form limited to in-frame rearrangements. Some clones are lacking; in checked studies, under half of them reflect an unresolved V gene, and why the rest are absent is not known. For V, J and clone size, that table is used; D and trimming come from the DNA. The sample table contains roughly 700,000 clones; only one count was recorded for roughly 70% of them. Of the sample, approximately 1.6% falls within the top ten clones.

Details on this clone: The specificity of this receptor is unknown. Per-base quality was not reported, and no clone a single base away is much larger than it.

As encoded in the germline V gene, CDR1 is SNHLY while CDR2 is FYNNEI. V trim: 7 bases; J trim: 12 bases; unmatched bases: 9. The CDR3 runs 12 amino acids, cysteine and phenylalanine included. The kept DNA is CDR3 alone, 36 bases in frame from the first base. The receptor was isolated from a woman aged 30 to 39 in good health. Sample: memory CD4+ T cells sorted from blood. Interpreted using the paper, the cell subset or site label stands for: CD45RA-negative fraction. The rearranged segments are TRBV2 and TRBJ2-5; 9 central bases correspond to TRBD2. The CDR3 protein: CASTPGLAFKYF. The nucleotide sequence reads as follows: TGTGCCAGCACTCCGGGACTAGCTTTCAAGTACTTC.